This entry lists 25 T cell receptor beta chains sequenced from one sample in a study of blood T cell repertoires in COVID-19 (dated by TCRdb to 2018 to 2021). The library relied on the immunoSEQ multiplex PCR assay. Held by TCRdb, this immuneACCESS table contains in-frame sequences only and omits some clones. Under half of the omission traces to an unresolved V gene where checked; the cause of the rest is unknown. Recorded for this sample are under 250,000 clones; 85% to 90% of them occurred a single time. The top ten clonotypes cover approximately 10% of the sample. The sequenced sample consisted of peripheral blood. The receptors here all came from a man aged 45-60 years with COVID-19, enrolled during active disease.

For this clone: Additional DNA sequences in this sample encode the identical CDR3. The chain employs TRBV27 and TRBJ1-1; 8 positions agree with TRBD1. The junction had 5 bases not matched to a gene; V was cut back by 1 base and J by 1 base. The CDR3 loop spans 16 amino acids. Germline-derived CDR1 and CDR2 are MNHEY and SMNVEV (reference sequence). CDR3 sequence: CASSLLGQGANTEAFF. For the CDR3, the DNA is TGTGCCAGCAGTTTATTGGGGCAGGGGGCGAACACTGAAGCTTTCTTT.

The chain uses TRBV5-1 and TRBJ2-1, with TRBD2 matching over 8 bases. This CDR3 is 15 amino acids long. Unmatched junction bases numbered 10, after V lost 1 base and J lost 10 bases. Per the germline V gene, CDR1 is SGHRS and CDR2 is YFSETQ. The CDR3 bases are TGCGCCAGCAGCTTGTTTGGGACTAGTGTGGTCGAGCAGTTCTTC. Translated: CASSLFGTSVVEQFF.

V and J are TRBV7-8 and TRBJ1-2; tentatively, D is TRBD1 (5 bases). Germline V CDR1 and CDR2: SGHVS, FQNEAQ. The germline V and J ends were trimmed by 7 bases and 3 bases, with 12 bases remaining between them. The CDR3 runs 13 residues. CDR3 sequence (DNA): TGTGCCAGCACCCGCTCGGGGGACTATGGCTACACCTTC. This codes for CASTRSGDYGYTF.

The J gene is TRBJ2-7, the V gene TRBV13; TRBD2 matches at 14 bases. V lost 3 bases and J lost 3; bases outside the gene matches: 7. This CDR3 spans 17 amino acids. Germline V gene sequence: CDR1 PRHDT, CDR2 FYEKMQ (reference sequence). CDR3 DNA sequence: TGTGCCAGCAGCTTTCCGGGACTAGCGGGAGTAGGCTACGAGCAGTACTTC. Translation: CASSFPGLAGVGYEQYF. Full variable domain (outside the CDR3, taken from reference TRBV13 and TRBJ2-7): AAGVIQSPRHLIKEKRETATLKCYPIPRHDTVYWYQQGPGQDPQFLISFYEKMQSDKGSIPDRFSAQQFSDYHSELNMSSLELGDSALYFCASSFPGLAGVGYEQYFGPGTRLTVT.

The genes are TRBV2 and TRBJ1-6; 7 bases are shared with TRBD1. CDR3 length: 16 residues. Germline values: CDR1 SNHLY, CDR2 FYNNEI. Germline trimming cut 5 bases from V and 2 bases from J; bases unmatched to any gene: 6. The CDR3 sequence is CASSSGGRAYNSPLHF. The DNA for the CDR3 is TGTGCCAGCAGTTCAGGGGGTAGGGCCTATAATTCACCCCTCCACTTT.

The chain joins TRBV18 to TRBJ2-2; D possibly corresponds to TRBD1 (6 bases). Germline CDR1 is KGHSH and CDR2 is LQKENI. Deletions cut 5 bases from V and 0 bases from J, with 16 bases between. CDR3 length: 17 amino acids. The CDR3 DNA reads TGTGCCAGCTCAACGGGGTCGACAGGCCCGAACACCGGGGAGCTGTTTTTT. Translated, it gives CASSTGSTGPNTGELFF. Variable domain in full (rest from reference TRBV18 and TRBJ2-2): NAGVMQNPRHLVRRRGQEARLRCSPMKGHSHVYWYRQLPEEGLKFMVYLQKENIIDESGMPKERFSAEFPKEGPSILRIQQVVRGDSAAYFCASSTGSTGPNTGELFFGEGSRLTVL.

The chain joins TRBV4-3 to TRBJ2-3, with 10 positions matching TRBD2. CDR1 and CDR2 (germline): LGHNA, YSLEER. With V trimmed by 2 bases and J by 5 bases, 4 bases remained unmatched. The CDR3 has 15 residues. The CDR3 DNA sequence: TGCGCCAGCAGCCAATCGACTAGCGGGTTAGATACGCAGTATTTT. This gives the protein CASSQSTSGLDTQYF.

The CDR3 DNA follows: TGCGCCAGCAGCCACAACGTAGCGGGGGACTACAATGAGCAGTTCTTC. Encoded protein: CASSHNVAGDYNEQFF. V and J are TRBV4-3 and TRBJ2-1, with TRBD2 identical over 9 bases. This CDR3 region has 16 residues. Germline values: CDR1 LGHNA, CDR2 YSLEER. Trimming cost V 3 bases and J 3 bases; bases outside gene matches: 6.

This clone was detected only a few times. This chain connects TRBV5-3 to TRBJ1-5, with 8 bases that match TRBD1. TRBV5-3 is an ORF, and what it does is uncertain. CDR3 length: 18 amino acids. V lost 2 bases, J lost 0 bases, and 10 bases stayed unmatched. In nucleotides, the CDR3 is TGTGCCAGAAGCTTTTTTTGGGGACAGGCCTATAGCAATCAGCCCCAGCATTTT. Residues: CARSFFWGQAYSNQPQHF.

This chain joins TRBV6-2 or TRBV6-3 and TRBJ1-1; D is perhaps TRBD1 (5 bases). CDR1 MNHEY and CDR2 SVGEGT come from the germline V gene. V was cut by 6 bases and J by 5 bases, with 13 bases left in between. CDR3 length: 13 residues. CDR3 residues: CASSARGVTEAFF. DNA for the CDR3: TGTGCCAGCAGCGCACGGGGGGTAACTGAAGCTTTCTTT.

The V and J genes are TRBV28 and TRBJ1-1, with TRBD1 matching 7 bases. The germline CDR1 and CDR2 sequences are MDHEN and SYDVKM. CDR3 length equals 13 residues. The J segment lost 6 bases and the V segment lost 4 bases, leaving 5 bases of the junction unmatched. The chain's CDR3 is CASSSYRGAEAFF. In DNA form, the CDR3 reads TGTGCCAGCAGTTCATACAGGGGAGCTGAAGCTTTCTTT.

The V call is TRBV18, the J call TRBJ1-4; TRBD1 matches 7 bases. From germline, CDR1 is KGHSH and CDR2 LQKENI. The CDR3 spans 17 residues. V dropped 3 bases and J dropped 7; count of bases not matched to a gene: 14. CDR3 sequence: CASSPQVAATGSEKLFF. CDR3 coding DNA: TGTGCCAGCTCACCCCAAGTGGCAGCGACAGGGAGTGAAAAACTGTTTTTT.

This clone was seen just once. The CDR3 loop reads CSAQSGLAGYEQYF. As DNA, the CDR3 is TGCAGCGCCCAGTCGGGACTAGCGGGCTACGAGCAGTACTTC. V gene TRBV29-1 combines with J gene TRBJ2-7, with 12 bases fitting TRBD2. V lost 7 bases and J lost 3; bases outside the gene matches: 7. CDR1 is SQVTM, CDR2 ANQGSEA, per germline. The CDR3 loop spans 14 amino acids.

The rearrangement uses TRBV5-4 and TRBJ1-2; 10 bases align to TRBD1. Trimming took 2 bases from V and 8 from J; bases not matched to a gene: 12. The CDR3 is made up of 16 amino acids. Per germline, CDR1 SGHNT and CDR2 YYREEE (reference sequence). This chain's CDR3 is CASSFGGGTGDGGYTF. CDR3 sequence (DNA): TGTGCCAGCAGCTTCGGTGGGGGGACAGGGGATGGAGGCTACACCTTC.

The chain joins TRBV3-1 (or the pseudogene TRBV3-2) to TRBJ1-3; D is unresolved. This CDR3 has 13 amino acids. With 7 bases removed from V and 0 bases from J, the gap between germline ends came to 7 bases. CDR1 is LGHDT and CDR2 is YNNKEL in the germline V gene (reference sequence). CDR3 sequence (DNA): TGTGCCAGCATCAGTAACTCTGGAAACACCATATATTTT. It codes for CASISNSGNTIYF.

The V gene is TRBV10-3, the J gene TRBJ2-7; 9 bases are shared with TRBD2. Germline CDR1 is ENHRY and CDR2 is SYGVKD. After removal of 3 bases from V and 0 bases from J, the junction contained 0 bases not matched to a gene. There are 14 residues in the CDR3. CDR3 sequence: CAISDSGSSYEQYF. CDR3 nucleotide sequence: TGTGCCATCAGTGATAGCGGGAGCTCCTACGAGCAGTACTTC.

This clone was counted a single time. One junction end does not reproduce the germline sequence, and a read error may be involved. V gene TRBV6-5 combines with J gene TRBJ1-5; 7 bases match TRBD1. Per the germline V gene, CDR1 is MNHEY and CDR2 is SVGAGI. This CDR3 is built from 14 residues. CDR3 amino acids: CASSDSGQYQPQHF. The CDR3, as DNA: TGTGCCAGCAGTGACTCGGGACAGTATCAGCCCCAGCATTTT.

The rearrangement uses TRBV3-1 (or the pseudogene TRBV3-2) and TRBJ1-2, with TRBD1 identical over 7 bases. Unmatched junction bases numbered 9, after V lost 4 bases and J lost 7 bases. The CDR3 sequence is 14 residues long. Germline V gene lookup returns CDR1 LGHDT and CDR2 YNNKEL (reference sequence). CDR3 loop: CASSPGTAHGGYTF. The CDR3 DNA sequence: TGTGCCAGCAGCCCCGGGACAGCGCATGGTGGCTACACCTTC.

This clone has only one observation. The V gene is TRBV9, the J gene TRBJ2-1, with 9 positions matching TRBD2. V trimming: 2 bases; J trimming: 6 bases; junction bases outside the gene matches: 6. The CDR3 contains 15 residues. In germline, CDR1 is SGDLS, CDR2 YYNGEE. CDR3 nucleotide sequence: TGTGCCAGCAGCGTTGGGCTAGCGGGGAGCAATGAGCAGTTCTTC. Residues: CASSVGLAGSNEQFF.

The chain employs TRBV28 and TRBJ1-2; 12 bases are a match to TRBD1. CDR3 size: 17 residues. V lost 4 bases and J lost 7; bases outside the gene matches: 13. CDR1 and CDR2 from the germline V gene are MDHEN and SYDVKM. The chain's CDR3 is CASSSGTGGLSSFGYTF. Written as DNA, the CDR3 is TGTGCCAGCAGTTCCGGGACAGGGGGCCTCTCGTCTTTTGGCTACACCTTC.

This clone is a singleton in its sample. The V gene is TRBV7-2, the J gene TRBJ1-5; D perhaps matches TRBD1 (5 bases). Per germline, CDR1 SGHTA and CDR2 FQGNSA. The ends were cut back, 1 base at V and 5 bases at J, with 9 bases in the middle. The CDR3 is made up of 14 amino acids. CDR3 protein: CASSLEPGDQPQHF. In nucleotides, the CDR3 is TGTGCCAGCAGCTTAGAGCCGGGGGATCAGCCCCAGCATTTT.

This chain connects TRBV2 to TRBJ2-1, with D uncertain. V lost 1 base and J lost 4, with 11 bases in between. Germline V gene sequence: CDR1 SNHLY, CDR2 FYNNEI. CDR3 length: 15 residues. CDR3 protein: CASSEEDGPYNEQFF. The CDR3 bases are TGTGCCAGCAGTGAAGAGGATGGGCCGTACAATGAGCAGTTCTTC.

The rearrangement uses TRBV7-8 and TRBJ2-1; 7 bases align to TRBD2. Germline V gene sequence: CDR1 SGHVS, CDR2 FQNEAQ. The J segment lost 5 bases and the V segment lost 1 base, leaving 5 bases of the junction unmatched. This CDR3 region has 15 residues. The CDR3, as DNA: TGTGCCAGCAGCTTAGTCGCTAGCGGACACAATGAGCAGTTCTTC. The encoded protein is CASSLVASGHNEQFF. Drawing the rest from reference TRBV7-8 and TRBJ2-1, the complete variable domain is GAGVSQSPRYKVAKRGQDVALRCDPISGHVSLFWYQQALGQGPEFLTYFQNEAQLDKSGLPSDRFFAERPEGSVSTLKIQRTQQEDSAVYLCASSLVASGHNEQFFGPGTRLTVL.

In this sample, this clone turned up a few times. This chain uses TRBV11-1 with TRBJ2-7; D perhaps matches TRBD1 (6 bases). V was pared by 6 bases and J by 5 bases, with 14 bases between. Germline V gives CDR1 SGHAT, CDR2 FQDESV (reference sequence). CDR3 length: 13 amino acids. CDR3 nucleotides: TGTGCCAGCAGAATTACAGGGCTCCACGAGCAGTACTTC. The encoded protein is CASRITGLHEQYF.

This clone was seen just once. The V gene is TRBV3-1 (or the pseudogene TRBV3-2), the J gene TRBJ2-3; 10 bases agree with TRBD2. The junction had 4 bases not matched to a gene; V was cut back by 6 bases and J by 4 bases. CDR3 length: 14 amino acids. Germline CDR1 is LGHDT and CDR2 is YNNKEL (reference sequence). The CDR3 nucleotides are TGTGCCAGCAGTCCTAGCGGGAGCCCAGATACGCAGTATTTT. Translated: CASSPSGSPDTQYF.